This T cell receptor (beta chain) was observed in a study of T cell clonotyping in hematopoietic cell transplantation. Notes on this clone: Its target is not known.

Findings of the study overall: At the given depth, recipient repertoires were over 95% de novo clonotypes.

The table came from immunoSEQ multiplex PCR; TCRdb's copy has only in-frame clones and leaves some out. The profile shows 11,000 to 15,000 clones, approximately 56% of them singletons. The receptor was isolated from a human donor who either received an allogeneic hematopoietic cell transplant for a myeloid malignancy or was a related donor (not recorded which). Some clones in this sample may be carry-over from other donors' samples. Sequences were obtained from PBMCs.

CDR3 sequence reads: CASSFGQGLDEQYF. The CDR3 coding sequence is TGCGCCAGCAGCTTCGGACAGGGGCTGGACGAGCAGTACTTC. The gene calls are TRBV5-1 and TRBJ2-7; TRBD1 matches at 9 bases. There are 14 residues in the CDR3. Trimming removed 2 bases from V and 5 bases from J; junction bases left unmatched: 5. CDR1 is SGHRS and CDR2 is YFSETQ in the germline V gene.